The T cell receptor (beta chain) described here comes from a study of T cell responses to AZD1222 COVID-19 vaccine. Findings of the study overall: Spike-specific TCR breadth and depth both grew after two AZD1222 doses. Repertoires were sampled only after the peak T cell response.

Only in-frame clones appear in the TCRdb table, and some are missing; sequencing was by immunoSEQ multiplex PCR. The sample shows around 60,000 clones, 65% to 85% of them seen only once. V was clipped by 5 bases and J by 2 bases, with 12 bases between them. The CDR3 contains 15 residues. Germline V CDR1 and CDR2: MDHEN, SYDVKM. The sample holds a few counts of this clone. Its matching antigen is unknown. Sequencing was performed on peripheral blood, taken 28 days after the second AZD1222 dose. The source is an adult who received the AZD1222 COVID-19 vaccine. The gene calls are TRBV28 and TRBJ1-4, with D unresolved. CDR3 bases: TGTGCCAGCAGTGGTTCGGTGCTTACTAATGAAAAACTGTTTTTT. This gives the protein CASSGSVLTNEKLFF.